This T cell receptor beta chain was captured in a study of OX40 agonist ivuxolimab in advanced cancers. The junction had 11 bases not matched to a gene; V was cut back by 7 bases and J by 6 bases. In germline, CDR1 is MDHEN, CDR2 SYDVKM. There are 15 residues in the CDR3. TCRdb's table, derived via immunoSEQ multiplex PCR, lists solely in-frame clones and lacks some. The table records 60,000 to 75,000 clones, 84% of them present only once. The TCR originated in an adult with an advanced solid tumor such as melanoma, head and neck, liver or kidney cancer. The sample here was CD4+ or CD8+ T cells sorted from blood, taken in a trial of the OX40 agonist ivuxolimab. This chain joins TRBV28 and TRBJ1-5, with 8 nucleotides matching TRBD1. CDR3 bases: TGTGCCAGCAAATCCCCGGACAGGGTGAGTCAGCCCCAGCATTTT. Translated: CASKSPDRVSQPQHF.